One and the same sample provided the 26 T cell receptor beta chains below, sequenced in a study of blood T cell repertoires in COVID-19. Using immunoSEQ multiplex PCR, the repertoire was profiled, and TCRdb retains in-frame clones only, with some absent. Among more than 100,000 clones, 89% were seen once, and the ten largest hold 3% to 4.5%. The sequenced sample was peripheral blood. The receptors stem from a woman aged 55-75 years with acute or convalescent COVID-19.

This clone was found a few times. This sequence joins TRBV19 and TRBJ2-5; TRBD1 is a possible D gene (5 bases). The CDR3 is made up of 14 amino acids. In germline, CDR1 is LNHDA, CDR2 SQIVND (reference sequence). V was cut by 6 bases and J by 5 bases, with 16 bases left in between. CDR3 in amino acids: CASSDQGGYETQYF. The CDR3 DNA sequence: TGTGCCAGTAGCGATCAGGGTGGGTATGAGACCCAGTACTTC.

V usage is TRBV6-5 and J usage is TRBJ1-1; a weak D match, TRBD1 (6 bases). The CDR3 runs 14 residues. Germline-derived CDR1 and CDR2 are MNHEY and SVGAGI. V was pared by 6 bases and J by 0 bases, with 11 bases between. DNA for the CDR3: TGTGCCAGCAGCTTCAGGGGAATGAACACTGAAGCTTTCTTT. It translates to CASSFRGMNTEAFF.

The genes are TRBV6-5 and TRBJ2-3, with 11 bases that match TRBD2. Germline values: CDR1 MNHEY, CDR2 SVGAGI. The CDR3 sequence is 15 residues long. Germline trimming cut 6 bases from V and 7 bases from J; bases unmatched to any gene: 9. CDR3 sequence: CASSGQTSGRNTQYF. CDR3 DNA: TGTGCCAGCAGCGGACAAACTAGCGGGAGAAATACGCAGTATTTT.

This clone was found once. V usage is TRBV6-1 and J usage is TRBJ1-3, with a weak D call TRBD1 (5 bases). From germline, CDR1 is MNHNS and CDR2 SASEGT. This CDR3 comprises 15 residues. Trimming cost V 3 bases and J 8 bases, with 17 bases left between them. The CDR3 bases are TGTGCCAGCAGTGATCGAGACCGCGCGGGGGACACCATATATTTT. This translates into CASSDRDRAGDTIYF.

The chain joins TRBV25-1 to TRBJ1-6, with a possible D match to TRBD1 (6 bases). The CDR3 totals 13 residues. The germline gives CDR1 MGHDK, CDR2 SYGVNS. V lost 7 bases and J 8 bases, leaving 12 bases between the germline ends. In DNA, the CDR3 is TGTGCCAGCACCCGAGGGGGGGATTCACCCCTCCACTTT. This translates into CASTRGGDSPLHF.

This clone was seen only once. J is TRBJ2-4 and V is TRBV7-3, with D maybe TRBD1 (5 bases). Germline V gene lookup returns CDR1 SGHTA and CDR2 FQGTGA. The CDR3 spans 13 residues. The V end was cut by 5 bases, the J end by 5 bases, with 10 bases between. The CDR3 DNA is TGTGCCAGCAGCGAGACAGAGCAAAACATTCAGTACTTC. Translation: CASSETEQNIQYF.

Here the CDR3 DNA reads TGTGCCAGCAGCTTAACAGGGGCGGGTCAGCCCCAGCATTTT. Amino acids: CASSLTGAGQPQHF. This chain connects TRBV5-5 to TRBJ1-5; 7 bases are a match to TRBD1. The trim removed 2 bases at V and 6 bases at J, leaving 5 bases unmatched. Germline V lookup: CDR1 SGHKS, CDR2 YYEKEE (reference sequence). CDR3 length: 14 amino acids.

The chain combines TRBV7-3 with TRBJ2-5; 10 nucleotides align to TRBD2. Per the germline V gene, CDR1 is SGHTA and CDR2 is FQGTGA. With 4 bases clipped from V and 5 bases from J, the junction kept 4 bases outside the gene matches. The CDR3 has 14 amino acids. CDR3 in DNA: TGTGCCAGCAGCTCTAGCGGGAGTGGGGAGACCCAGTACTTC. Translating it yields CASSSSGSGETQYF.

This clone has only one observation. The chain links TRBV28 to TRBJ1-5; a weak D match, TRBD1 (5 bases). CDR3 size: 14 residues. From germline, CDR1 is MDHEN and CDR2 SYDVKM. V was trimmed by 7 bases and J by 6 bases, leaving 16 bases between them. CDR3 in DNA: TGTGCCAGCACCCCCCCGGGGGTGGGTCAGCCCCAGCATTTT. This gives the protein CASTPPGVGQPQHF. The variable domain in full, with the rest retrieved from reference TRBV28 and TRBJ1-5, is DVKVTQSSRYLVKRTGEKVFLECVQDMDHENMFWYRQDPGLGLRLIYFSYDVKMKEKGDIPEGYSVSREKKERFSLILESASTNQTSMYLCASTPPGVGQPQHFGDGTRLSIL.

This clone showed up just a few times. The chain employs TRBV6-1 and TRBJ2-7; D unresolved. From germline, CDR1 is MNHNS and CDR2 SASEGT. V was trimmed by 2 bases and J by 5 bases, leaving 4 bases between them. The CDR3 contains 11 residues. The chain's CDR3 is CASSEIDEQYF. Written as DNA, the CDR3 is TGTGCCAGCAGTGAAATAGACGAGCAGTACTTC.

This rearrangement joins TRBV29-1 to TRBJ1-2, with a tentative D call TRBD1 (5 bases). The CDR3 covers 15 residues. Germline V gene data show CDR1 as SQVTM and CDR2 as ANQGSEA. Trimming took 3 bases from V and 6 from J, leaving 20 bases between them. The DNA for the CDR3 is TGCAGCGTTGAGGGGGAGGAGGGGCGCCCTAATGGCTACACCTTC. This encodes CSVEGEEGRPNGYTF. The full variable domain, completed using reference TRBV29-1 and TRBJ1-2, is SAVISQKPSRDICQRGTSLTIQCQVDSQVTMMFWYRQQPGQSLTLIATANQGSEATYESGFVIDKFPISRPNLTFSTLTVSNMSPEDSSIYLCSVEGEEGRPNGYTFGSGTRLTVV.

The chain has TRBV3-1 (or the pseudogene TRBV3-2) and TRBJ1-6; TRBD1 might be the D (5 bases). V was trimmed by 2 bases and J by 8 bases, leaving 10 bases between them. The germline V gene encodes CDR1 LGHDT and CDR2 YNNKEL (reference sequence). The CDR3 consists of 14 residues. CDR3 sequence reads: CASSQPGPYSPLHF. CDR3 sequence (DNA): TGTGCCAGCAGCCAACCAGGGCCCTATTCACCCCTCCACTTT.

Worth noting for this clone: Other nucleotide sequences from this sample produce the same CDR3. The V gene is TRBV10-2, the J gene TRBJ2-5, with 14 bases lining up with TRBD2. Germline lookup yields CDR1 WSHSY and CDR2 SAAADI. After removal of 6 bases from V and 4 bases from J, the junction contained 1 base not matched to a gene. The CDR3 consists of 14 residues. The CDR3 sequence is CASRGLAGVETQYF. The DNA of the CDR3 is TGCGCCAGCAGGGGACTAGCGGGAGTAGAGACCCAGTACTTC.

A single count supports this clone. The chain has TRBV5-1 and TRBJ2-5; D is perhaps TRBD2 (6 bases). V lost 0 bases, J lost 5 bases, and 14 bases lay in between. Looked up from germline, CDR1 is SGHRS and CDR2 is YFSETQ. The CDR3 is 15 amino acids. CDR3 sequence (DNA): TGCGCCAGCAGCTTGGAGTCCGCGGGGTGGGAGACCCAGTACTTC. Its protein product is CASSLESAGWETQYF.

V usage is TRBV19 and J usage is TRBJ1-2; D is unclear. Trimming took 4 bases from V and 0 from J, leaving 12 bases between them. This CDR3 has 15 residues. Germline V gene data show CDR1 as LNHDA and CDR2 as SQIVND (reference sequence). CDR3 amino acids: CASSSLVSANYGYTF. The CDR3 region has the DNA TGTGCCAGTAGTAGTCTGGTCAGCGCTAACTATGGCTACACCTTC.

The gene calls are TRBV30 and TRBJ2-7; 13 bases align to TRBD2. J was trimmed by 6 bases and V by 0 bases; bases with no gene match: 8. This CDR3 region has 16 residues. Per germline, CDR1 GTSNPN and CDR2 SVGIG (reference sequence). The CDR3 is CAWSVRGLAGVSEQYF. The CDR3 DNA reads TGTGCCTGGAGTGTAAGAGGACTAGCGGGAGTCTCCGAGCAGTACTTC.

This clone was seen a handful of times. The junction departs from germline at one end; a sequencing error may be responsible. The rearrangement uses TRBV5-1 and TRBJ1-2, with 7 bases lining up with TRBD1. This CDR3 has 14 residues. CDR1 is SGHRS, CDR2 YFSETQ, per germline. The CDR3 nucleotides read TGCGCCAGCAGCTTGGTCGCCGGGACAGCCCAAATTGCCTTC. It is translated as CASSLVAGTAQIAF.

This chain uses TRBV2 with TRBJ1-2; D gene unclear. Germline CDR1 and CDR2: SNHLY and FYNNEI. V shed 7 bases and J shed 8 bases, with 14 bases lying between them. The CDR3 consists of 12 residues. CDR3 in amino acids: CASTAGIAGYTF. Here the CDR3 DNA reads TGTGCCAGCACGGCCGGGATAGCGGGCTACACCTTC.

Only a few counts were recorded for this clone. V usage is TRBV28 and J usage is TRBJ2-1, with D possibly being TRBD1 (5 bases). Trimming took 8 bases from V and 2 from J, leaving 13 bases between them. Germline lookup yields CDR1 MDHEN and CDR2 SYDVKM. The CDR3 has 14 residues. This chain's CDR3 is CASVERGTYNEQFF. The CDR3 region has the DNA TGTGCCAGCGTTGAAAGGGGAACCTACAATGAGCAGTTCTTC.

The J gene is TRBJ1-2, the V gene TRBV3-1 (or the pseudogene TRBV3-2); 7 bases match TRBD1. J gave up 2 bases and V 1 base, and 10 bases lay outside the gene matches. Per the germline V gene, CDR1 is LGHDT and CDR2 is YNNKEL (reference sequence). The CDR3 is made up of 17 amino acids. This CDR3 reads CASSQAPTWDSNYGYTF. Here the CDR3 DNA reads TGTGCCAGCAGCCAAGCCCCCACCTGGGACAGCAACTATGGCTACACCTTC.

This rearrangement joins TRBV3-1 (or the pseudogene TRBV3-2) to TRBJ2-1; 7 nucleotides align to TRBD2. The J segment lost 10 bases and the V segment lost 2 bases, leaving 5 bases of the junction unmatched. The CDR3 is made up of 13 amino acids. Germline V gene data show CDR1 as LGHDT and CDR2 as YNNKEL (reference sequence). The DNA for the CDR3 is TGTGCCAGCAGCCAAACTAGCGTCGGGGAGCAGTTCTTC. This encodes CASSQTSVGEQFF.

The chain is built from TRBV3-1 (or the pseudogene TRBV3-2) and TRBJ2-2; D not resolved. Germline CDR1 and CDR2: LGHDT and YNNKEL (reference sequence). CDR3 size: 14 residues. V gave up 2 bases and J gave up 0 bases, with 4 bases separating them. The CDR3 region is CASSQQTNTGELFF. CDR3 DNA: TGTGCCAGCAGCCAACAGACGAACACCGGGGAGCTGTTTTTT.

This clone was found a few times. The chain joins TRBV5-4 to TRBJ2-5; a possible D gene is TRBD1 (6 bases). There are 14 residues in the CDR3. Germline V gene data show CDR1 as SGHNT and CDR2 as YYREEE (reference sequence). The V gene lost 5 bases and the J gene lost 0 bases, with 11 bases spanning the gap. The CDR3 loop is CASSIQGYQETQYF. The CDR3 DNA sequence: TGTGCCAGCAGTATTCAGGGGTACCAAGAGACCCAGTACTTC.

This clone was seen just once. The chain combines TRBV27 with TRBJ1-5, with D tentatively TRBD1 (5 bases). Trimming pared 3 bases from V and 5 bases from J, leaving 8 bases between. This CDR3 is 13 amino acids long. Germline assignment: CDR1 MNHEY and CDR2 SMNVEV (reference sequence). The CDR3 spells CASSFREDQPQHF. The CDR3 DNA follows: TGTGCCAGCAGTTTCAGGGAAGATCAGCCCCAGCATTTT.

The chain couples TRBV14 to TRBJ2-7; TRBD1 matches 7 bases. V was pared by 4 bases and J by 2 bases, with 8 bases of the junction left unmatched. This CDR3 comprises 15 residues. Germline V gene data show CDR1 as SGHDN and CDR2 as FVKESK. The CDR3, as DNA: TGTGCCAGCAGCCTCCTCGGACAGGTTCCCTACGAGCAGTACTTC. The encoded protein is CASSLLGQVPYEQYF.

In its sample, this clone was seen a few times. The chain couples TRBV5-8 to TRBJ1-4; 8 bases map to TRBD1. V was clipped by 4 bases and J by 5 bases; unmatched bases: 10. Germline CDR1 is SGHTS and CDR2 is YDEGEE. The CDR3 consists of 16 residues. CDR3 nucleotide sequence: TGTGCCAGCAGCCCATTTGGACAGGGCTGGAATGAAAAACTGTTTTTT. This sequence encodes CASSPFGQGWNEKLFF. The entire variable domain, with the rest obtained from reference TRBV5-8 and TRBJ1-4, is as follows: EAGVTQSPTHLIKTRGQQATLRCSPISGHTSVYWYQQALGLGLQFLLWYDEGEERNRGNFPPRFSGRQFPNYSSELNVNALELEDSALYLCASSPFGQGWNEKLFFGSGTQLSVL.